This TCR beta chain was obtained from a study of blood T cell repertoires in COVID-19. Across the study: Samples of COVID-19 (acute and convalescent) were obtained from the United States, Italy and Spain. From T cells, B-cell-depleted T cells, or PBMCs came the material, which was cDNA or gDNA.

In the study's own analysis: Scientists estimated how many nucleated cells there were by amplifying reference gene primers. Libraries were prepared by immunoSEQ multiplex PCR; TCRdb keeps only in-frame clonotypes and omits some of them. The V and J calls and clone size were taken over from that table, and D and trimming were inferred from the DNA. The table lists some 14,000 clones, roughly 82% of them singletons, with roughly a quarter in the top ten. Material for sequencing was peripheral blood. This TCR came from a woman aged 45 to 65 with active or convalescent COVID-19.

The CDR3 region has the DNA TGTGCCAGCAGCCAAGATGGGTTTGGGACAGGGGCTAACACCGGGGAGCTGTTTTTT. Protein sequence: CASSQDGFGTGANTGELFF. The V call is TRBV3-1 (or the pseudogene TRBV3-2), the J call TRBJ2-2; 10 bases are a match to TRBD1. Germline loops: CDR1 LGHDT, CDR2 YNNKEL (reference sequence). The CDR3 is 19 amino acids. Germline trimming cut 0 bases from V and 2 bases from J; bases unmatched to any gene: 9.